These 9 T cell receptor beta chains were sequenced from one sample in a study of blood T cell repertoires in COVID-19 (TCRdb year 2020). The receptor library was made with the immunoSEQ multiplex PCR assay. TCRdb provides this immuneACCESS table in a form limited to in-frame rearrangements. Some clones are lacking; in checked studies, under half of them reflect an unresolved V gene, and why the rest are absent is not known. The sample yields 210,000 or so clones; nearly 90% were counted once. The ten largest clones add up to 0.62% of the sample. Sequenced material: peripheral blood. These TCRs come from a man aged 50 to 60 with acute or convalescent COVID-19.

The V call is TRBV14, the J call TRBJ2-7; 10 bases are shared with TRBD2. V shed 1 base, J shed 2 bases, and the junction held 8 bases outside the gene matches. The CDR3 length is 17 residues. Germline values: CDR1 SGHDN, CDR2 FVKESK. This CDR3 is CASSQVSSGRYTYEQYF. The CDR3 DNA is TGTGCCAGCAGCCAAGTGTCTAGCGGGAGATACACCTACGAGCAGTACTTC.

This chain uses TRBV18 with TRBJ2-5, with D hard to call. V lost 4 bases to trimming and J lost 3 bases, with 12 bases between them. This CDR3 contains 14 residues. Germline V gives CDR1 KGHSH, CDR2 LQKENI. CDR3 protein: CASSQQNSKETQYF. The CDR3 coding sequence is TGTGCCAGCTCACAACAGAACAGCAAAGAGACCCAGTACTTC.

The rearrangement links TRBV28 to TRBJ1-2; D unclear. The CDR3 runs 12 residues. Per germline, CDR1 MDHEN and CDR2 SYDVKM. The V end lost 4 bases, the J end lost 9 bases, and 12 bases lay between the germline ends. The CDR3 DNA follows: TGTGCCAGCAGTTCCCTGACAAATCGCTACACCTTC. Amino acid sequence: CASSSLTNRYTF.

The rearrangement joins TRBV24-1 to TRBJ2-1, with 8 bases matching TRBD1. This CDR3 has 15 amino acids. The V gene end was trimmed by 2 bases and the J gene end by 5 bases; junction bases not matched to a gene: 4. The V gene's germline CDR1 is KGHDR and CDR2 SFDVKD. The CDR3 reads CATSDSGQGHNEQFF. The CDR3 nucleotides are TGTGCCACCAGTGATTCCGGACAGGGTCACAATGAGCAGTTCTTC.

The rearrangement links TRBV24-1 to TRBJ2-5, with D perhaps TRBD2 (6 bases). The CDR3 sequence is 15 residues long. V lost 4 bases and J 4 bases, leaving 15 bases between the germline ends. CDR1 is KGHDR, CDR2 SFDVKD, per germline. CDR3 in DNA: TGTGCCACCAGTGACCCCAGGGAGGCACGAGAGACCCAGTACTTC. Translation: CATSDPREARETQYF.

As concerns this clone: The sample has other DNA sequences that encode this CDR3 too. The chain combines TRBV5-5 with TRBJ2-3; D is possibly TRBD2 (7 bases). This CDR3 region has 17 residues. Germline CDR1 reads SGHKS; CDR2 reads YYEKEE (reference sequence). The ends were cut back, 0 bases at V and 0 bases at J, with 14 bases in the middle. The CDR3 region is CASSLAAGALSTDTQYF. CDR3 coding DNA: TGTGCCAGCAGCTTGGCCGCGGGGGCCCTGAGCACAGATACGCAGTATTTT.

This chain uses TRBV4-1 with TRBJ1-4; TRBD1 is a possible D gene (6 bases). Trimming left V 3 bases short and J 7 bases short, with 18 bases between. Germline CDR1 is MGHRA and CDR2 is YSYEKL. This CDR3 comprises 16 residues. DNA of the CDR3: TGCGCCAGCAGCCAGCATACAGGGATGAAAAGTGAAAAACTGTTTTTT. Translating it yields CASSQHTGMKSEKLFF.

The chain carries TRBV15 and TRBJ2-3, with TRBD2 matching 12 bases. This CDR3 contains 18 residues. CDR1 is LNHNV, CDR2 YYDKDF, per germline (reference sequence). J was trimmed by 4 bases and V by 0 bases; bases with no gene match: 8. The CDR3, as DNA: TGTGCCACCAGCAGAGATATACGACTAGCGGGAGTCGCAGATACGCAGTATTTT. Translating gives CATSRDIRLAGVADTQYF.

The genes are TRBV7-8 and TRBJ1-6; the D is unclear. The CDR3 sequence is 14 residues long. Germline assignment: CDR1 SGHVS and CDR2 FQNEAQ. V was shortened by 2 bases and J by 7 bases, with 9 bases between the two germline ends. The CDR3 DNA reads as TGTGCCAGCAGCTTACCCCCCCCAAATTCACCCCTCCACTTT. It translates to CASSLPPPNSPLHF. Drawing the rest from reference TRBV7-8 and TRBJ1-6, the complete variable domain is GAGVSQSPRYKVAKRGQDVALRCDPISGHVSLFWYQQALGQGPEFLTYFQNEAQLDKSGLPSDRFFAERPEGSVSTLKIQRTQQEDSAVYLCASSLPPPNSPLHFGNGTRLTVT.